The clone carrying this T cell receptor (beta chain) was picked up a small number of times. The CDR3 is 14 residues long. Germline V gives CDR1 LNHDA, CDR2 SQIVND (reference sequence). V was pared by 6 bases and J by 8 bases, with 7 bases of the junction left unmatched. These data originate in a study of blood T cell repertoires in COVID-19. TCRdb's table, derived via immunoSEQ multiplex PCR, lists solely in-frame clones and lacks some. The sample shows more than 250,000 clones, approximately 85% of them seen only once. This rearrangement joins TRBV19 to TRBJ2-1, with 10 bases that match TRBD1. The origin of this receptor is a man between 50 and 59 years old with active or convalescent COVID-19. Sequenced input: peripheral blood. CDR3 protein: CASSAGTGVDEQFF. The CDR3 DNA sequence: TGTGCCAGTAGCGCCGGGACAGGGGTCGATGAGCAGTTCTTC.